Shown below are 8 T cell receptor beta chains from a single sample sequenced in a study of T cells after posttransplantation cyclophosphamide. Cells defined as naive were viable CD3+CD4+ or CD3+CD8+ and CCR7+CD45RA+CD45RO-CD95-CD27+CD28+. Clones were read by immunoSEQ multiplex PCR, and TCRdb kept only the in-frame ones, dropping some. The data contain 9,700 or so clones, 95% to 98% of them singletons. The sample consisted of naive CD4+ T cells sorted from PBMCs. These receptors were taken from a woman aged 55-69 years in good health, CMV-negative, and a related stem cell transplant donor.

This rearrangement joins TRBV7-2 to TRBJ2-5; the D is unclear. CDR1 is SGHTA and CDR2 is FQGNSA in the germline V gene. The CDR3 runs to 11 residues. Trimming removed 5 bases at V and 5 bases at J, with 6 bases between. The CDR3 is CASSPLETQYF. Written as DNA, the CDR3 is TGTGCCAGCAGCCCCCTCGAGACCCAGTACTTC.

The genes are TRBV4-3 and TRBJ1-6; D is perhaps TRBD1 (5 bases). Germline-derived CDR1 and CDR2 are LGHNA and YSLEER. CDR3 size: 15 residues. Deletions cut 3 bases from V and 4 bases from J, with 10 bases between. CDR3 sequence (DNA): TGCGCCAGCAGCCAGACGACAGATTATAATTCACCCCTCCACTTT. Protein: CASSQTTDYNSPLHF.

J is TRBJ2-7 and V is TRBV5-4; D gene unclear. V lost 5 bases and J lost 3, with 15 bases in between. The germline V gene has CDR1 SGHNT and CDR2 YYREEE (reference sequence). The CDR3 is made up of 14 amino acids. The CDR3 reads CASRAEPAVYEQYF. The CDR3 coding sequence is TGTGCCAGCAGGGCAGAACCGGCGGTCTACGAGCAGTACTTC. The whole variable domain, remainder taken from reference TRBV5-4 and TRBJ2-7, is ETGVTQSPTHLIKTRGQQVTLRCSSQSGHNTVSWYQQALGQGPQFIFQYYREEENGRGNFPPRFSGLQFPNYSSELNVNALELDDSALYLCASRAEPAVYEQYFGPGTRLTVT.

The sample holds one count of this clone. The chain combines TRBV7-9 with TRBJ2-3, with no clear D. The CDR3 has 12 residues. Germline CDR1 and CDR2: SEHNR and FQNEAQ (reference sequence). V lost 3 bases and J lost 4, with 5 bases in between. The CDR3 protein is CASSFQADTQYF. CDR3 nucleotides: TGTGCCAGCAGCTTTCAGGCAGATACGCAGTATTTT.

The chain recombines TRBV29-1 with TRBJ1-1; D is ambiguous. The CDR3 is 11 amino acids. V was pared by 2 bases and J by 7 bases, with 8 bases between. Looked up from germline, CDR1 is SQVTM and CDR2 is ANQGSEA. The CDR3 DNA follows: TGCAGCGTTGAAAATGCGCGTGAAGCTTTCTTT. The encoded protein is CSVENAREAFF.

The rearrangement joins TRBV7-9 to TRBJ2-1; weak D call: TRBD2 (5 bases). The V gene lost 0 bases and the J gene lost 6 bases, with 9 bases spanning the gap. This CDR3 is 14 amino acids long. Germline V lookup: CDR1 SEHNR, CDR2 FQNEAQ (reference sequence). The CDR3 DNA reads as TGTGCCAGCAGCTTAGCGGGAGTTACCAATGAGCAGTTCTTC. This encodes CASSLAGVTNEQFF.

The chain is built from TRBV6-5 and TRBJ1-6; 9 bases agree with TRBD1. Looked up from germline, CDR1 is MNHEY and CDR2 is SVGAGI. J gave up 9 bases and V 5 bases, and 5 bases lay outside the gene matches. CDR3 length: 14 residues. This CDR3 is CASSDNRGRSPLHF. CDR3 DNA sequence: TGTGCCAGCAGTGACAACAGGGGGCGTTCACCCCTCCACTTT.

CDR3 region: CSVRTVSSYNEQFF. CDR3 DNA: TGCAGCGTTCGGACAGTGAGCTCCTACAATGAGCAGTTCTTC. The rearrangement uses TRBV29-1 and TRBJ2-1; D is perhaps TRBD1 (6 bases). The CDR3 runs to 14 residues. Germline CDR1 and CDR2: SQVTM and ANQGSEA. Trimming stripped 5 bases from V and 0 bases from J, with 11 bases between.